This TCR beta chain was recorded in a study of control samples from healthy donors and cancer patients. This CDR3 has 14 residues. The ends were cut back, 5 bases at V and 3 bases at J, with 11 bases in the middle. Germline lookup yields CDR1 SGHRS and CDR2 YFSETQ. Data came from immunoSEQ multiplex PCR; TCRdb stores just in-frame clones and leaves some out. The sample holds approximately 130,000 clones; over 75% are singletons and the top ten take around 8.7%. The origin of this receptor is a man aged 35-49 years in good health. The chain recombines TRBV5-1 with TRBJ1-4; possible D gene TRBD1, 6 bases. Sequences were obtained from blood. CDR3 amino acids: CASRDGQSNEKLFF. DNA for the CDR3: TGCGCCAGCAGGGATGGACAGTCTAATGAAAAACTGTTTTTT. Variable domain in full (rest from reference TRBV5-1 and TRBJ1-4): KAGVTQTPRYLIKTRGQQVTLSCSPISGHRSVSWYQQTPGQGLQFLFEYFSETQRNKGNFPGRFSGRQFSNSRSEMNVSTLELGDSALYLCASRDGQSNEKLFFGSGTQLSVL.